This T cell receptor (beta chain) was profiled in a study of shared clonotypes between healthy human individuals. At the level of the study: CD4 naive cells filled three plates per donor, CD4 memory three, CD8 naive two and CD8 memory one. Study outcomes and limitations: A generally larger estimated richness was seen in naive subsets than in memory subsets.

Study processing details: Filtering differed for immunoSEQ, which gave only junction sequences without quality scores. Clones were sequenced by immunoSEQ multiplex PCR, and TCRdb holds only the in-frame ones, with some missing. The V and J calls and clone size were taken over from that table, and D and trimming were inferred from the DNA. The top ten clones hold 34% of a sample with fewer than 850,000 clones, less than 95% of them seen once. Germline V gene data show CDR1 as LNHDA and CDR2 as SQIVND (reference sequence). Trimming took 3 bases from V and 6 from J; bases not matched to a gene: 7. The CDR3 contains 15 residues. None of the donors, who were healthy HIV-negative adults, had recently had acute infections or vaccinations. About this clone: What it binds is not known.

The sequence came from a young man in good health. Some clones in this sample may be carry-over from other donors' samples. The sequenced sample consisted of memory CD8+ T cells from PBMCs. Subset defined: CD45RO+ cells pooled with CCR7-negative TemRA cells. The chain couples TRBV19 to TRBJ2-1, with 8 bases identical to TRBD2. The CDR3 DNA is TGTGCCAGTAGTATTTGGGAAGCGGGGGCCAATGAGCAGTTCTTC. Amino acids: CASSIWEAGANEQFF.